The 13 T cell receptor beta chains below were found in one sample sequenced in a study of shared clonotypes between healthy human individuals. TCRdb's table, derived via immunoSEQ multiplex PCR, lists solely in-frame clones and lacks some. The table includes over a million clones, more than 65% detected once. The sequenced sample was memory CD4+ T cells sorted from blood. Subset noted: CD45RA-negative fraction. Receptors were obtained from a man younger than 35 in good health.

The genes are TRBV11-2 and TRBJ2-3; a possible D gene is TRBD2 (5 bases). CDR3 length: 17 residues. Germline CDR1 reads SGHAT; CDR2 reads FQNNGV. V was clipped by 0 bases and J by 1 base, with 14 bases between them. The CDR3 coding sequence is TGTGCCAGCAGCTTAGACTCAGGAGGTCTCGGCACAGATACGCAGTATTTT. Translated, it gives CASSLDSGGLGTDTQYF.

This clone was recorded a few times. The chain carries TRBV7-9 and TRBJ1-6, with 9 bases matching TRBD1. Per the germline V gene, CDR1 is SEHNR and CDR2 is FQNEAQ (reference sequence). The V and J ends lost 5 bases and 7 bases, in that order; junction bases with no gene match: 3. The CDR3 runs to 14 residues. In DNA form, the CDR3 reads TGTGCCAGCAGCACCGGACAGGGGAATTCACCCCTCCACTTT. It specifies CASSTGQGNSPLHF.

With respect to this clone: Other nucleotide sequences in the sample specify the same CDR3. J is TRBJ2-6 and V is TRBV5-1, with TRBD1 identical over 7 bases. Germline V gives CDR1 SGHRS, CDR2 YFSETQ. With V trimmed by 3 bases and J by 4 bases, 4 bases remained unmatched. The CDR3 is 15 amino acids. CDR3 sequence: CASSSGTAGANVLTF. The CDR3 nucleotides read TGCGCCAGCAGCTCGGGGACAGCAGGGGCCAACGTCCTGACTTTC.

This chain uses TRBV2 with TRBJ1-2; D remains unclear. Trimming cost V 2 bases and J 0 bases, with 10 bases left between them. Per germline, CDR1 SNHLY and CDR2 FYNNEI. The CDR3 loop spans 15 amino acids. The DNA for the CDR3 is TGTGCCAGCAGTGAAAGAAGGGAACCTAACTATGGCTACACCTTC. Translated, it gives CASSERREPNYGYTF. The variable domain in full, completed from reference TRBV2 and TRBJ1-2, reads EPEVTQTPSHQVTQMGQEVILRCVPISNHLYFYWYRQILGQKVEFLVSFYNNEISEKSEIFDDQFSVERPDGSNFTLKIRSTKLEDSAMYFCASSERREPNYGYTFGSGTRLTVV.

The chain links TRBV4-1 to TRBJ1-5, with D uncertain. The germline V and J ends were trimmed by 4 bases and 4 bases, with 8 bases remaining between them. Germline loops: CDR1 MGHRA, CDR2 YSYEKL. CDR3 length: 13 residues. In nucleotides, the CDR3 is TGCGCCAGCAGCCCGGACGGGAATCAGCCCCAGCATTTT. Its translation: CASSPDGNQPQHF.

The chain employs TRBV7-2 and TRBJ2-1, with a tentative D call TRBD2 (6 bases). CDR1 SGHTA and CDR2 FQGNSA come from the germline V gene. This CDR3 comprises 19 residues. Trimming pared 1 base from V and 5 bases from J, leaving 24 bases between. DNA of the CDR3: TGTGCCAGCAGCTTAGATTCTGGTTTTGGTCTAGCGCTAAACAATGAGCAGTTCTTC. It yields the protein CASSLDSGFGLALNNEQFF.

This clone was seen only once. This chain connects TRBV6-1 to TRBJ2-3; D is perhaps TRBD1 (6 bases). Deletions cut 2 bases from V and 1 base from J, with 10 bases between. CDR3 length: 15 residues. Germline V gene lookup returns CDR1 MNHNS and CDR2 SASEGT. The CDR3 reads CASSEMDSRTDTQYF. The CDR3 DNA reads as TGTGCCAGCAGTGAAATGGACAGCCGCACAGATACGCAGTATTTT.

The V call is TRBV6-5, the J call TRBJ1-5, with 7 nucleotides matching TRBD1. Trimming took 6 bases from V and 2 from J; bases not matched to a gene: 4. Germline assignment: CDR1 MNHEY and CDR2 SVGAGI. The CDR3 is made up of 14 amino acids. CDR3 sequence (DNA): TGTGCCAGCAGAAAAACAGGGGGCAATCAGCCCCAGCATTTT. This codes for CASRKTGGNQPQHF.

CDR3 region: CASRTDGSGANVLTF. The CDR3 nucleotides read TGCGCCAGCAGGACGGATGGGTCTGGGGCCAACGTCCTGACTTTC. The chain is built from TRBV5-1 and TRBJ2-6; D unclear. V lost 5 bases, J lost 1 base, and 10 bases lay in between. There are 15 residues in the CDR3. Germline V gives CDR1 SGHRS, CDR2 YFSETQ. The whole variable domain, filled in from reference TRBV5-1 and TRBJ2-6, reads KAGVTQTPRYLIKTRGQQVTLSCSPISGHRSVSWYQQTPGQGLQFLFEYFSETQRNKGNFPGRFSGRQFSNSRSEMNVSTLELGDSALYLCASRTDGSGANVLTFGAGSRLTVL.

This chain joins TRBV30 and TRBJ1-5; D ambiguous. The CDR3 consists of 13 residues. V was clipped by 3 bases and J by 3 bases, with 9 bases between them. Per germline, CDR1 GTSNPN and CDR2 SVGIG (reference sequence). CDR3 region: CAWRGSYNQPQHF. CDR3 bases: TGTGCCTGGAGAGGGTCTTACAATCAGCCCCAGCATTTT.

V and J are TRBV11-3 and TRBJ2-1; TRBD2 might be the D (5 bases). V was shortened by 5 bases and J by 6 bases, with 17 bases between the two germline ends. The CDR3 has 15 amino acids. Germline CDR1 reads SGHNT; CDR2 reads YENEEA. CDR3 region: CASSPAAELRNEQFF. The CDR3, as DNA: TGTGCCAGCAGCCCAGCGGCGGAGCTACGCAATGAGCAGTTCTTC. Looking up the rest from reference TRBV11-3 and TRBJ2-1 gives the full variable domain: EAGVVQSPRYKIIEKKQPVAFWCNPISGHNTLYWYLQNLGQGPELLIRYENEEAVDDSQLPKDRFSAERLKGVDSTLKIQPAELGDSAVYLCASSPAAELRNEQFFGPGTRLTVL.

This clone turned up a few times. This chain links TRBV9 with TRBJ2-7; D may be TRBD1 (5 bases). Germline V gives CDR1 SGDLS, CDR2 YYNGEE. V was pared by 0 bases and J by 6 bases, with 16 bases between. The CDR3 totals 15 residues. The CDR3 sequence is CASSVGVGADREQYF. In DNA form, the CDR3 reads TGTGCCAGCAGCGTAGGGGTTGGGGCTGATCGCGAGCAGTACTTC.

A word on this clone: The sample has other DNA sequences that encode this CDR3 too. This chain uses TRBV2 with TRBJ2-7; D is unresolved. The CDR3 runs to 12 residues. The V gene's germline CDR1 is SNHLY and CDR2 FYNNEI. Trimming took 4 bases from V and 3 from J, leaving 7 bases between them. The CDR3 region is CASSGTGYEQYF. Here the CDR3 DNA reads TGTGCCAGCAGTGGGACGGGCTACGAGCAGTACTTC. Combining the CDR3 with reference TRBV2 and TRBJ2-7 gives the whole variable domain EPEVTQTPSHQVTQMGQEVILRCVPISNHLYFYWYRQILGQKVEFLVSFYNNEISEKSEIFDDQFSVERPDGSNFTLKIRSTKLEDSAMYFCASSGTGYEQYFGPGTRLTVT.